The 27 T cell receptor beta chains reported below all come from one sample, sequenced in a study of vaccination effects on CD4 cells after COVID-19. Cultured cells yielded isolated CD4+ T cells after about ten days. The person had PCR-confirmed SARS-CoV-2 infection between March and December 2020. Participants received two doses of either the BNT162b2 or mRNA-1273 vaccine. This table comes from immunoSEQ multiplex PCR, and its TCRdb copy is limited to in-frame clones, with some not included. The sample consists of roughly 51,000 clones, around 70% of them appearing once. No antigen is known for these receptors. This sample comprised CD4+ T cells from PBMCs cultured without peptide, obtained after COVID-19 vaccination. The receptors stem from a human donor who had a prior SARS-CoV-2 infection.

The gene calls are TRBV4-3 and TRBJ2-2, with TRBD2 identical over 8 bases. The CDR3 is 17 residues long. Germline lookup yields CDR1 LGHNA and CDR2 YSLEER. V trimming: 0 bases; J trimming: 6 bases; junction bases outside the gene matches: 9. The CDR3 protein is CASSQDFGTSLSGELFF. DNA of the CDR3: TGCGCCAGCAGCCAAGATTTCGGGACTAGTTTATCCGGGGAGCTGTTTTTT.

The rearrangement joins TRBV2 to TRBJ1-5; D uncertain. The V and J ends lost 6 bases and 0 bases respectively, with 6 bases between them. The CDR3 is 13 residues long. The V gene's germline CDR1 is SNHLY and CDR2 FYNNEI. The CDR3 sequence: CASRGYSNQPQHF. Written as DNA, the CDR3 is TGTGCCAGCAGGGGTTATAGCAATCAGCCCCAGCATTTT. The variable domain in full, with the rest retrieved from reference TRBV2 and TRBJ1-5, is EPEVTQTPSHQVTQMGQEVILRCVPISNHLYFYWYRQILGQKVEFLVSFYNNEISEKSEIFDDQFSVERPDGSNFTLKIRSTKLEDSAMYFCASRGYSNQPQHFGDGTRLSIL.

This clone was detected once. This chain connects TRBV24-1 to TRBJ2-1; weak D call: TRBD2 (5 bases). Germline-derived CDR1 and CDR2 are KGHDR and SFDVKD. Trimming removed 2 bases at V and 4 bases at J, with 23 bases between. CDR3 size: 19 residues. The CDR3 bases are TGTGCCACCAGTGATTCCCTCGCCGACTATCGGGCCGGGTACAATGAGCAGTTCTTC. Its protein product is CATSDSLADYRAGYNEQFF.

The rearrangement uses TRBV18 and TRBJ1-1; no definite D call. V was pared by 3 bases and J by 0 bases, with 8 bases between. CDR1 and CDR2 (germline): KGHSH, LQKENI. The CDR3 is 14 residues long. Here the CDR3 reads CASSPNSMNTEAFF. The CDR3 DNA is TGTGCCAGCTCACCGAACAGCATGAACACTGAAGCTTTCTTT.

V and J are TRBV2 and TRBJ1-2, with 9 bases identical to TRBD1. The germline V gene encodes CDR1 SNHLY and CDR2 FYNNEI. Trimming cost V 6 bases and J 2 bases; bases outside gene matches: 10. This CDR3 region has 16 residues. DNA of the CDR3: TGTGCCAGCAGCCCAGGGGTGGGACAGGGAAACTATGGCTACACCTTC. This translates into CASSPGVGQGNYGYTF.

The chain has TRBV19 and TRBJ1-5, with D uncertain. Germline V gene data show CDR1 as LNHDA and CDR2 as SQIVND (reference sequence). The CDR3 loop spans 11 amino acids. Trimming pared 6 bases from V and 12 bases from J, leaving 12 bases between. CDR3 in DNA: TGTGCCAGTAGAAGGGAAGTCATCCAGCATTTT. Translation: CASRREVIQHF.

The V call is TRBV7-8, the J call TRBJ2-6; no clear D gene. The CDR3 is 16 residues long. CDR1 is SGHVS, CDR2 FQNEAQ, per germline. Trimming removed 0 bases at V and 2 bases at J, with 8 bases between. Here the CDR3 DNA reads TGTGCCAGCAGCTTAGCGTGGAACGCTGGGGCCAACGTCCTGACTTTC. Translated, it gives CASSLAWNAGANVLTF.

This rearrangement joins TRBV5-8 to TRBJ2-1; D is ambiguous. The CDR3 is 17 amino acids. CDR1 is SGHTS and CDR2 is YDEGEE in the germline V gene. V was cut by 0 bases and J by 0 bases, with 13 bases left in between. The CDR3 DNA reads as TGTGCCAGCAGCTTGGGAGTTTCTAGTCACTCCTACAATGAGCAGTTCTTC. This translates into CASSLGVSSHSYNEQFF.

The chain uses TRBV4-2 and TRBJ2-2; TRBD2 aligns across 11 bases. V shed 1 base, J shed 4 bases, and the junction held 8 bases outside the gene matches. Germline CDR1 is LGHNA and CDR2 is YNFKEQ. There are 18 residues in the CDR3. The CDR3 region has the DNA TGTGCCAGCAGCCAAGGGGTAGCGGGGGGGTATGGCACCGGGGAGCTGTTTTTT. Translated, it gives CASSQGVAGGYGTGELFF.

This clone was found a few times. The V gene is TRBV11-2, the J gene TRBJ2-7; 7 nucleotides align to TRBD1. Germline V CDR1 and CDR2: SGHAT, FQNNGV. The CDR3 is 14 amino acids. V lost 1 base, J lost 4 bases, and 4 bases stayed unmatched. CDR3 residues: CASSLVVTGYEQYF. CDR3 bases: TGTGCCAGCAGCTTAGTAGTGACAGGGTACGAGCAGTACTTC.

The rearrangement uses TRBV6-5 and TRBJ2-2, with 7 bases that match TRBD2. V lost 8 bases to trimming and J lost 2 bases; unmatched junction nucleotides: 5. The CDR3 sequence is 14 residues long. The germline gives CDR1 MNHEY, CDR2 SVGAGI. The CDR3 bases are TGTGCCAGCTCTACTAGCGCTAACACCGGGGAGCTGTTTTTT. Protein product: CASSTSANTGELFF.

This rearrangement joins TRBV29-1 to TRBJ2-7; D remains unclear. Per the germline V gene, CDR1 is SQVTM and CDR2 is ANQGSEA. CDR3 size: 11 residues. Deletions cut 5 bases from V and 7 bases from J, with 12 bases between. CDR3 DNA sequence: TGCAGCGTTCTCCAATACACGGAGCAGTACTTC. Its protein is CSVLQYTEQYF.

V is TRBV25-1 and J is TRBJ2-2; the D is unclear. There are 17 residues in the CDR3. Looked up from germline, CDR1 is MGHDK and CDR2 is SYGVNS. Trimming stripped 3 bases from V and 0 bases from J, with 14 bases between. The CDR3 sequence is CASSDTEAKPNTGELFF. In nucleotides, the CDR3 is TGTGCCAGCAGTGATACTGAGGCCAAACCGAACACCGGGGAGCTGTTTTTT.

The V call is TRBV6-5, the J call TRBJ2-3; D is possibly TRBD2 (7 bases). This CDR3 is 15 amino acids long. From germline, CDR1 is MNHEY and CDR2 SVGAGI. V shed 10 bases and J shed 6 bases, with 23 bases lying between them. In nucleotides, the CDR3 is TGTGCCACCCAAAAAATGTGGGGGGGCGGGGATACGCAGTATTTT. The encoded protein is CATQKMWGGGDTQYF.

J is TRBJ1-4 and V is TRBV19; D unclear. The CDR3 sequence is 15 residues long. Germline values: CDR1 LNHDA, CDR2 SQIVND (reference sequence). V lost 6 bases and J lost 3, with 14 bases in between. The CDR3 region is CASRTLKTPNEKLFF. CDR3 DNA sequence: TGTGCCAGTAGGACCTTAAAGACTCCTAATGAAAAACTGTTTTTT.

This clone occurred a few times. The chain combines TRBV14 with TRBJ1-6; TRBD1 agrees at 7 bases. Germline trimming cut 4 bases from V and 8 bases from J; bases unmatched to any gene: 5. The germline V gene has CDR1 SGHDN and CDR2 FVKESK. The CDR3 has 14 residues. As DNA, the CDR3 is TGTGCCAGCAGCCGACGGGACAGCTATTCACCCCTCCACTTT. It specifies CASSRRDSYSPLHF.

This sequence joins TRBV5-4 and TRBJ2-2; possible D gene TRBD2, 6 bases. The germline CDR1 and CDR2 sequences are SGHNT and YYREEE (reference sequence). The CDR3 spans 15 residues. Trimming shortened V by 3 bases and J by 4 bases, and 13 bases separated the two germline ends. CDR3 loop: CASSWSGGSTGELFF. In nucleotides, the CDR3 is TGTGCCAGCAGCTGGAGTGGGGGGTCCACCGGGGAGCTGTTTTTT.

This clone showed up just a few times. The chain couples TRBV5-1 to TRBJ2-5; 8 bases fit TRBD1. Germline V lookup: CDR1 SGHRS, CDR2 YFSETQ. The CDR3 extends over 14 amino acids. V shed 2 bases, J shed 1 base, and the junction held 1 base outside the gene matches. The CDR3 reads CASSLQGVQETQYF. The CDR3 bases are TGCGCCAGCAGCTTACAGGGGGTCCAAGAGACCCAGTACTTC.

The CDR3 sequence: CASSKDKVLNEKLFF. The CDR3 DNA reads as TGTGCCAGCAGCAAAGATAAGGTCTTGAATGAAAAACTGTTTTTT. The genes are TRBV21-1 and TRBJ1-4. TRBV21-1 is a pseudogene. This CDR3 has 15 amino acids.

The gene calls are TRBV7-9 and TRBJ2-5; 9 bases fit TRBD2. Germline V CDR1 and CDR2: SEHNR, FQNEAQ (reference sequence). This CDR3 contains 16 residues. The V gene end was trimmed by 3 bases and the J gene end by 1 base; junction bases not matched to a gene: 6. CDR3 sequence: CASSFGAGGLQETQYF. CDR3 nucleotide sequence: TGTGCCAGCAGCTTTGGGGCGGGAGGGCTCCAAGAGACCCAGTACTTC.

This clone has a handful of counts. This rearrangement joins TRBV6-1 to TRBJ1-4, with a tentative D call TRBD1 (5 bases). Germline loops: CDR1 MNHNS, CDR2 SASEGT. The CDR3 covers 16 residues. V was clipped by 1 base and J by 7 bases, with 16 bases between them. DNA of the CDR3: TGTGCCAGCAGTGAAGTCCGGGGCGAGGGTGGTGAAAAACTGTTTTTT. Translation: CASSEVRGEGGEKLFF.

V and J are TRBV2 and TRBJ2-2; unclear D gene. The ends were cut back, 5 bases at V and 4 bases at J, with 11 bases in the middle. This CDR3 has 14 amino acids. CDR1 and CDR2 from the germline V gene are SNHLY and FYNNEI. CDR3 nucleotide sequence: TGTGCCAGCAGTATCGCGACGGGCACCGGGGAGCTGTTTTTT. Amino acids: CASSIATGTGELFF.

The chain combines TRBV28 with TRBJ1-4, with TRBD1 matching 8 bases. The V segment lost 8 bases and the J segment 0 bases; nucleotides outside the gene matches: 5. The CDR3 is 15 amino acids. The germline gives CDR1 MDHEN, CDR2 SYDVKM. As DNA, the CDR3 is TGTGCCAGCCAGGGGGCGGGTGCAACTAATGAAAAACTGTTTTTT. Protein product: CASQGAGATNEKLFF.

The chain joins TRBV2 to TRBJ2-5, with TRBD1 as a possible D gene (5 bases). The germline V gene encodes CDR1 SNHLY and CDR2 FYNNEI. This CDR3 has 13 residues. V dropped 5 bases and J dropped 5 bases, with 12 bases sitting between them. The CDR3 is CASSRQGVETQYF. Here the CDR3 DNA reads TGTGCCAGCAGTCGGCAAGGGGTTGAGACCCAGTACTTC.

The chain uses TRBV5-1 and TRBJ2-6; TRBD1 agrees at 9 bases. This CDR3 is 17 amino acids long. The V gene's germline CDR1 is SGHRS and CDR2 YFSETQ. Trimming at V came to 4 bases and at J to 4 bases, leaving 9 bases not matched to a gene. CDR3 sequence (DNA): TGCGCCAGCAGCGGGGACAGGGTTCTTTCCGGGGCCAACGTCCTGACTTTC. Encoded protein: CASSGDRVLSGANVLTF. The variable domain in full, with the rest retrieved from reference TRBV5-1 and TRBJ2-6, is KAGVTQTPRYLIKTRGQQVTLSCSPISGHRSVSWYQQTPGQGLQFLFEYFSETQRNKGNFPGRFSGRQFSNSRSEMNVSTLELGDSALYLCASSGDRVLSGANVLTFGAGSRLTVL.

The table lists this clone with a few counts. The chain employs TRBV30 and TRBJ2-1; D is perhaps TRBD2 (5 bases). Germline lookup yields CDR1 GTSNPN and CDR2 SVGIG (reference sequence). The CDR3 extends over 16 amino acids. V lost 0 bases, J lost 2 bases, and 14 bases lay in between. The CDR3 sequence: CAWSVFRGSTYNEQFF. CDR3 sequence (DNA): TGTGCCTGGAGTGTATTCCGTGGGAGTACCTACAATGAGCAGTTCTTC.

The CDR3 coding sequence is TGTGCCAGCAGCTTAGGAGCGGCAGACTATGGCTACACCTTC. Translated, it gives CASSLGAADYGYTF. The chain employs TRBV7-9 and TRBJ1-2; no definite D call. The germline gives CDR1 SEHNR, CDR2 FQNEAQ (reference sequence). Trimming took 1 base from V and 3 from J, leaving 9 bases between them. CDR3 length: 14 residues.